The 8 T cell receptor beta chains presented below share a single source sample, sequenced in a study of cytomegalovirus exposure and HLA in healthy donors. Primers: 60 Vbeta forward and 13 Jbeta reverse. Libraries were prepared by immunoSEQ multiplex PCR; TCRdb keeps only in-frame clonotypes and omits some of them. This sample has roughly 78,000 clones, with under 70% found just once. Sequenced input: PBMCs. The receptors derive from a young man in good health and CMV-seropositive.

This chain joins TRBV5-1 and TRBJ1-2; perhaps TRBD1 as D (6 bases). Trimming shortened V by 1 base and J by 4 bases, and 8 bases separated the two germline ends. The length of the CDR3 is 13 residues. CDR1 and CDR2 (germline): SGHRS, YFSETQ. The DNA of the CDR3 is TGCGCCAGCAGCTTGACAGGGTCCTATGGCTACACCTTC. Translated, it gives CASSLTGSYGYTF.

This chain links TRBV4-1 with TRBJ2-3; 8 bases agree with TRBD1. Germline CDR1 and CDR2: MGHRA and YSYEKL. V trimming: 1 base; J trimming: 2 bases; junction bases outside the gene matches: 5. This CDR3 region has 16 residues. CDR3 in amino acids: CASSQGDRRITDTQYF. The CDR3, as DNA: TGCGCCAGCAGCCAAGGGGACAGGAGAATCACAGATACGCAGTATTTT.

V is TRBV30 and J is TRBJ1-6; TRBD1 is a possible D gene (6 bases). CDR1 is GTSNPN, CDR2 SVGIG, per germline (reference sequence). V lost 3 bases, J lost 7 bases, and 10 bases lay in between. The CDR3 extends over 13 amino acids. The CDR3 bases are TGTGCCTGGAGGCAGGGGCGGAATTCACCCCTCCACTTT. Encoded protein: CAWRQGRNSPLHF. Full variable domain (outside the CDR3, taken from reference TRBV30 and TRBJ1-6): SQTIHQWPATLVQPVGSPLSLECTVEGTSNPNLYWYRQAAGRGLQLLFYSVGIGQISSEVPQNLSASRPQDRQFILSSKKLLLSDSGFYLCAWRQGRNSPLHFGNGTRLTVT.

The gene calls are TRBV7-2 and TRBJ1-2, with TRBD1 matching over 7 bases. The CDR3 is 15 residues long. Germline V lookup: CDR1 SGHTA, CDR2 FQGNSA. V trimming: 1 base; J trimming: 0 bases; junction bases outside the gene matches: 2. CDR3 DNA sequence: TGTGCCAGCAGCTTAGTCCAGGGGGCTAACTATGGCTACACCTTC. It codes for CASSLVQGANYGYTF.

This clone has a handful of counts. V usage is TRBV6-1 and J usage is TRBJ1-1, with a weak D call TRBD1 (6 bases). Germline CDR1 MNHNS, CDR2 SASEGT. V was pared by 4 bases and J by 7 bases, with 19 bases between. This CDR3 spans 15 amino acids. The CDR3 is CASSVGGQGQYEAFF. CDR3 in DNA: TGTGCCAGCAGTGTGGGGGGGCAGGGCCAATATGAAGCTTTCTTT.

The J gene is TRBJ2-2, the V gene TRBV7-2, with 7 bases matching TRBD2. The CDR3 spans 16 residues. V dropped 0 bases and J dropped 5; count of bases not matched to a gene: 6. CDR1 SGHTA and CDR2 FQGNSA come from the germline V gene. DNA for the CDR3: TGTGCCAGCAGCTTAGCGGGAGGGCCGCAGACCGGGGAGCTGTTTTTT. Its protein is CASSLAGGPQTGELFF.

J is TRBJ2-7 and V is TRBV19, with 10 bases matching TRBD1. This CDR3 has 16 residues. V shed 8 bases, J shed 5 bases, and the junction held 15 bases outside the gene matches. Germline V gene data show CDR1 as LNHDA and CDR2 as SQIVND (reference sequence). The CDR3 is CASQYAGGTGAHEQYF. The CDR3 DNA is TGTGCCAGTCAGTATGCCGGGGGGACAGGGGCCCACGAGCAGTACTTC.

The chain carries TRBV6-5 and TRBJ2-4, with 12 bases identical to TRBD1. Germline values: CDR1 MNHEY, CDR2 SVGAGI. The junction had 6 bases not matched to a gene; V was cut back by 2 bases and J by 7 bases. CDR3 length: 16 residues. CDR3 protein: CASSYERGQGANIQYF. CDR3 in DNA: TGTGCCAGCAGTTACGAGAGGGGACAGGGGGCGAACATTCAGTACTTC.